The clone carrying this TCR beta chain occurred a few times. CDR3 length: 14 amino acids. V was clipped by 6 bases and J by 2 bases; unmatched bases: 6. Germline CDR1 reads KGHSH; CDR2 reads LQKENI. TCRdb fed the RACE reads into MiXCR, producing one record per CDR3 protein. The table includes approximately 80,000 distinct CDR3 sequences, about 9.4% detected once. This entry is derived from a study of human T cells and chemical hapten exposure. Time point specified: patch test 2, 6 weeks after DPC sensitization. Treatment: therapeutic diphenylcyclopropenone sensitization with weekly scalp DPC. The rearrangement uses TRBV18 and TRBJ2-5; 7 nucleotides line up with TRBD2. The specimen comprised whole blood, sampled in connection with sensitization to the hapten diphenylcyclopropenone (DPC). The sequence derives from a woman between 45 and 60 years old with alopecia areata. Some clones in this sample may be carry-over from other donors' samples. Written as DNA, the CDR3 is TGTGCCAGCTCCCCCGGACTAGATCAAGAGACCCAGTACTTC. Amino acids: CASSPGLDQETQYF.